This T cell receptor beta chain was sequenced in a study of T cell changes during pregnancy in multiple sclerosis. The repertoire was sequenced with immunoSEQ multiplex PCR; TCRdb's copy has only in-frame clones and lacks some. The sample yields 65,000 to 75,000 clones, about 93% seen once. V was trimmed by 6 bases and J by 1 base, leaving 12 bases between them. The germline V gene encodes CDR1 SQVTM and CDR2 ANQGSEA. This CDR3 comprises 14 residues. This clonotype was sampled from a female donor in good health, enrolled as a control in a pregnancy study. The chain combines TRBV29-1 with TRBJ2-2; maybe TRBD1 (5 bases). The sample consisted of peripheral blood, taken in the third trimester of pregnancy. The CDR3 sequence: CSVAGQVNTGELFF. The CDR3 DNA reads TGCAGCGTGGCCGGACAAGTGAACACCGGGGAGCTGTTTTTT.